Below, 15 T cell receptor beta chains from the same sample are listed, as sequenced in a study of blood T cell repertoires in COVID-19. Assay: immunoSEQ multiplex PCR; the TCRdb copy retains only in-frame clones and omits some. The data hold roughly 330,000 clones, with around 86% observed a single time. Sequencing was carried out using peripheral blood. These receptors originate from a woman aged 50 to 65 with acute or convalescent COVID-19.

The V call is TRBV6-6, the J call TRBJ2-7; possible D gene TRBD1, 7 bases. CDR1 and CDR2 from the germline V gene are MNHNY and SVGAGI (reference sequence). Trimming took 6 bases from V and 5 from J, leaving 20 bases between them. The CDR3 has 15 amino acids. The CDR3 nucleotides are TGTGCCAGCAGCCGCGGGACAGCCGTTATCGACGAGCAGTACTTC. This encodes CASSRGTAVIDEQYF.

The rearrangement joins TRBV3-1 (or the pseudogene TRBV3-2) to TRBJ1-5; no reliable D call. V shed 3 bases and J shed 3 bases, with 9 bases lying between them. Germline assignment: CDR1 LGHDT and CDR2 YNNKEL (reference sequence). The CDR3 length is 14 residues. CDR3: CASSHSGTNQPQHF. The CDR3 region has the DNA TGTGCCAGCAGCCATTCGGGTACCAATCAGCCCCAGCATTTT.

The chain is built from TRBV5-1 and TRBJ2-6; possible D gene TRBD2, 6 bases. The CDR3 spans 18 residues. With 0 bases removed from V and 0 bases from J, the gap between germline ends came to 13 bases. Germline V gene data show CDR1 as SGHRS and CDR2 as YFSETQ. The CDR3 loop reads CASSLERGLSSGANVLTF. The DNA for the CDR3 is TGCGCCAGCAGCTTGGAGAGAGGACTAAGCTCTGGGGCCAACGTCCTGACTTTC.

The chain combines TRBV24-1 with TRBJ2-1, with 10 bases that match TRBD2. V dropped 5 bases and J dropped 8; count of bases not matched to a gene: 14. The CDR3 contains 17 residues. Germline CDR1 reads KGHDR; CDR2 reads SFDVKD. The CDR3 sequence: CATSAGALAGAGYEQFF. CDR3 DNA: TGTGCCACCAGTGCAGGGGCCCTAGCGGGAGCGGGGTATGAGCAGTTCTTC.

The chain employs TRBV15 and TRBJ2-3; 16 bases align to TRBD2. Looked up from germline, CDR1 is LNHNV and CDR2 is YYDKDF (reference sequence). The CDR3 has 18 residues. The V segment lost 5 bases and the J segment 1 base; nucleotides outside the gene matches: 6. The CDR3 is CATSEGLAGGGRTDTQYF. The CDR3 nucleotides read TGTGCCACCAGCGAGGGACTAGCGGGAGGGGGACGCACAGATACGCAGTATTTT. The variable domain in full, completed from reference TRBV15 and TRBJ2-3, reads DAMVIQNPRYQVTQFGKPVTLSCSQTLNHNVMYWYQQKSSQAPKLLFHYYDKDFNNEADTPDNFQSRRPNTSFCFLDIRSPGLGDTAMYLCATSEGLAGGGRTDTQYFGPGTRLTVL.

This clone was observed a handful of times. The V gene is TRBV6-6, the J gene TRBJ1-1; possible D gene TRBD1, 5 bases. V was shortened by 5 bases and J by 4 bases, with 14 bases between the two germline ends. CDR1 and CDR2 from the germline V gene are MNHNY and SVGAGI (reference sequence). The CDR3 spans 14 residues. The CDR3 protein is CASSPTGDGTEAFF. The DNA of the CDR3 is TGTGCCAGCAGTCCTACAGGCGATGGCACTGAAGCTTTCTTT.

The chain recombines TRBV11-2 with TRBJ2-7; perhaps TRBD1 as D (5 bases). Looked up from germline, CDR1 is SGHAT and CDR2 is FQNNGV. V shed 3 bases and J shed 3 bases, with 12 bases lying between them. The CDR3 is made up of 14 amino acids. The CDR3 spells CASSFRLDSYEQYF. The CDR3 DNA sequence: TGTGCCAGCAGCTTCCGGCTAGACAGCTACGAGCAGTACTTC.

V usage is TRBV20-1 and J usage is TRBJ1-2, with D possibly being TRBD1 (6 bases). The CDR3 sequence is 11 residues long. In germline, CDR1 is DFQATT, CDR2 SNEGSKA (reference sequence). The V gene lost 8 bases and the J gene lost 2 bases, with 9 bases spanning the gap. CDR3 sequence: CSTTGNYGYTF. The CDR3 DNA reads as TGCAGTACAACAGGGAACTATGGCTACACCTTC.

The chain has TRBV5-4 and TRBJ2-5; D perhaps matches TRBD1 (6 bases). Deletions cut 7 bases from V and 2 bases from J, with 12 bases between. The CDR3 is made up of 13 amino acids. The germline V gene encodes CDR1 SGHNT and CDR2 YYREEE (reference sequence). The DNA for the CDR3 is TGTGCCAGCCAAGGACAGATACAAGAGACCCAGTACTTC. It is translated as CASQGQIQETQYF.

The chain combines TRBV6-5 with TRBJ1-1; D not certain. The germline CDR1 and CDR2 sequences are MNHEY and SVGAGI. Trimming removed 8 bases from V and 3 bases from J, with 13 bases in between. The CDR3 is 13 residues long. CDR3 loop: CASSLNEDTEAFF. CDR3 nucleotides: TGTGCCAGCTCCCTGAATGAGGACACTGAAGCTTTCTTT.

The J gene is TRBJ2-7, the V gene TRBV24-1, with TRBD2 matching over 8 bases. This CDR3 spans 15 amino acids. CDR1 and CDR2 (germline): KGHDR, SFDVKD. The V segment lost 4 bases and the J segment 1 base; nucleotides outside the gene matches: 5. CDR3 DNA: TGTGCCACCAGTGAAACGGGAGGGCAGTCCTACGAGCAGTACTTC. Its translation is CATSETGGQSYEQYF.

The chain recombines TRBV10-3 with TRBJ2-4; D uncertain. CDR1 and CDR2 from the germline V gene are ENHRY and SYGVKD. The CDR3 runs 15 residues. The V end lost 2 bases, the J end lost 0 bases, and 8 bases lay between the germline ends. The CDR3 sequence: CAISEELLAKNIQYF. For the CDR3, the DNA is TGTGCCATCAGTGAGGAGCTCCTAGCCAAAAACATTCAGTACTTC.

J is TRBJ1-2 and V is TRBV4-2, with D possibly being TRBD1 (6 bases). From germline, CDR1 is LGHNA and CDR2 YNFKEQ. V lost 0 bases to trimming and J lost 7 bases, with 15 bases between them. The CDR3 sequence is 15 residues long. The CDR3 region is CASSQEGGIMGGYTF. The CDR3 DNA sequence: TGTGCCAGCAGCCAAGAAGGGGGAATAATGGGTGGCTACACCTTC.

The J gene is TRBJ1-4, the V gene TRBV28, with D uncertain. CDR3 size: 14 residues. The germline V gene encodes CDR1 MDHEN and CDR2 SYDVKM. Trimming took off 3 bases at V and 6 bases at J, with 11 bases between the two ends. This CDR3 is CASSLREEDEKLFF. In DNA, the CDR3 is TGTGCCAGCAGTTTGAGGGAGGAGGATGAAAAACTGTTTTTT.

This sequence joins TRBV7-8 and TRBJ1-4, with a possible D match to TRBD1 (5 bases). The CDR3 totals 15 residues. Trimming shortened V by 5 bases and J by 4 bases, and 14 bases separated the two germline ends. CDR1 SGHVS and CDR2 FQNEAQ come from the germline V gene. DNA of the CDR3: TGTGCCAGCAGCGCGGACCAGGGCAATAATGAAAAACTGTTTTTT. This encodes CASSADQGNNEKLFF.